The clone carrying this T cell receptor beta chain has at least ten counts. Its antigen is not identified. Trimming took 5 bases from V and 0 from J, leaving 17 bases between them. This CDR3 region has 17 residues. Germline V lookup: CDR1 SGHTA, CDR2 FQGNSA. This sample was included in a study of T cell repertoires in cytomegalovirus infection. Each CDR3 protein is one row after TCRdb ran MiXCR on the reads. The sample includes about 260,000 distinct CDR3 sequences, around 13% seen only once; the top ten take 7.5% to 10%. General study points: HLA-C-restricted, CMV-specific TCR beta clonotypes were dominant ex vivo. Public TCR beta family frequency separated CMV-and-HLA carriers, including in an independent cohort.

The J gene is TRBJ2-1, the V gene TRBV7-2, with D possibly matching TRBD2 (6 bases). This receptor was taken from a human donor in good health (CMV status not recorded). Some clones in this sample may be carry-over from other donors' samples. The sample comprised PBMCs. The CDR3 spells CASSATGLQSSYNEQFF. For the CDR3, the DNA is TGTGCCAGCAGCGCAACGGGACTCCAAAGCTCCTACAATGAGCAGTTCTTC.